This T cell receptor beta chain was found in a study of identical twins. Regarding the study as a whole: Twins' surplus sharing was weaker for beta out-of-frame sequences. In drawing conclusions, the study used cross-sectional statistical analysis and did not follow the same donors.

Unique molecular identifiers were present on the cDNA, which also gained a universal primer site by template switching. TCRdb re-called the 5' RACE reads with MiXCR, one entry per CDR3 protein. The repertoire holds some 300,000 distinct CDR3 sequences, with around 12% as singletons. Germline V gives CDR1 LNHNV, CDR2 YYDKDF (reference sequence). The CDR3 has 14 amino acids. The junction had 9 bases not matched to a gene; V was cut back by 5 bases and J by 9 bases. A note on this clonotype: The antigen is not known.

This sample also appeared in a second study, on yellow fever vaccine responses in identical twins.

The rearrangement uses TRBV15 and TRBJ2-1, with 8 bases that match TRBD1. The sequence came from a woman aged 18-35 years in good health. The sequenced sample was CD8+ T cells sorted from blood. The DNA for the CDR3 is TGTGCCACCAGCGTCGGACAGGGATTGGGTGAGCAGTTCTTC. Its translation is CATSVGQGLGEQFF.